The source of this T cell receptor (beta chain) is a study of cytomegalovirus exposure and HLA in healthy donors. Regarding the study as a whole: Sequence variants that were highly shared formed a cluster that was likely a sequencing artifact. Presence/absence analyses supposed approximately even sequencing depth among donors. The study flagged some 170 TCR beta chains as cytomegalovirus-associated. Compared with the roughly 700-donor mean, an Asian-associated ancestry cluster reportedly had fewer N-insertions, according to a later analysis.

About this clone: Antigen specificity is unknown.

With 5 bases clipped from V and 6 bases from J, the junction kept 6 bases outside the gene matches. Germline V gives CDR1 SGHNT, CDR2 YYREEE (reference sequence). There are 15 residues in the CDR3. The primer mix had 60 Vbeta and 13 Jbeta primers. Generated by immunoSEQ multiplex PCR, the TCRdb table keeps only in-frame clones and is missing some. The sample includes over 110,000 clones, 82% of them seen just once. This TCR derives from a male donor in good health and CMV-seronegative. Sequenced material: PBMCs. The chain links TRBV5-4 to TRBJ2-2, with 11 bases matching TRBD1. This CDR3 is CASSQDRGLAGELFF. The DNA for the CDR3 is TGTGCCAGCAGTCAGGACAGGGGGCTGGCCGGGGAGCTGTTTTTT. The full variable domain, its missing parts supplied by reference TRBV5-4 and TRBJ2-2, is ETGVTQSPTHLIKTRGQQVTLRCSSQSGHNTVSWYQQALGQGPQFIFQYYREEENGRGNFPPRFSGLQFPNYSSELNVNALELDDSALYLCASSQDRGLAGELFFGEGSRLTVL.